These 16 T cell receptor beta chains came from one sample sequenced in a study of shared clonotypes between healthy human individuals. The protocol was immunoSEQ multiplex PCR, while the TCRdb copy is restricted to in-frame clones and leaves out a portion. The sample records approximately 2,300,000 clones, around 90% being singletons. Specimen: naive CD4+ T cells from PBMCs. The subset is: CD45RA+ positively selected. These receptors were taken from a man between 18 and 35 years old in good health. Some clones in this sample may be carry-over from other donors' samples.

The chain carries TRBV5-1 and TRBJ2-2; D perhaps matches TRBD2 (5 bases). The CDR3 spans 18 residues. Germline V gives CDR1 SGHRS, CDR2 YFSETQ. Trimming pared 4 bases from V and 2 bases from J, leaving 21 bases between. Here the CDR3 reads CASSQPLLRELNTGELFF. The DNA for the CDR3 is TGCGCCAGCAGCCAGCCTTTGCTGAGGGAGTTAAACACCGGGGAGCTGTTTTTT.

The chain recombines TRBV6-5 with TRBJ2-1; no firm D call. The germline V and J ends were trimmed by 2 bases and 8 bases, with 10 bases remaining between them. This CDR3 contains 13 residues. Germline CDR1 reads MNHEY; CDR2 reads SVGAGI. The CDR3 here is CASSYRNIHEQFF. CDR3 DNA: TGTGCCAGCAGTTACCGGAACATCCATGAGCAGTTCTTC.

This chain joins TRBV18 and TRBJ1-1; D may be TRBD1 (5 bases). Per germline, CDR1 KGHSH and CDR2 LQKENI. The CDR3 totals 13 residues. Trimming took off 3 bases at V and 8 bases at J, with 13 bases between the two ends. The CDR3 DNA reads TGTGCCAGCTCACCTACTGACAGTCTCGAAGCTTTCTTT. Its protein is CASSPTDSLEAFF.

This rearrangement joins TRBV10-3 to TRBJ2-3; the D call may be TRBD1 or TRBD2 (5 bases each). Trimming stripped 2 bases from V and 2 bases from J, with 11 bases between. The CDR3 length is 15 residues. Per germline, CDR1 ENHRY and CDR2 SYGVKD. The CDR3, as DNA: TGTGCCATCAGTGAGAGGACCGGGGCCACAGATACGCAGTATTTT. Its protein product is CAISERTGATDTQYF.

This sequence joins TRBV7-2 and TRBJ2-1; no clear D gene. CDR1 is SGHTA and CDR2 is FQGNSA in the germline V gene. Trimming cost V 1 base and J 11 bases, with 9 bases left between them. The CDR3 consists of 12 residues. The CDR3 loop is CASSLVVDQQFF. The CDR3 nucleotides are TGTGCCAGCAGCTTAGTTGTAGACCAGCAGTTCTTC. The full variable domain, with the rest looked up from reference TRBV7-2 and TRBJ2-1, is GAGVSQSPSNKVTEKGKDVELRCDPISGHTALYWYRQSLGQGLEFLIYFQGNSAPDKSGLPSDRFSAERTGGSVSTLTIQRTQQEDSAVYLCASSLVVDQQFFGPGTRLTVL.

This clone was seen a handful of times. The chain links TRBV27 to TRBJ1-5; TRBD1 aligns across 8 bases. This CDR3 is 13 amino acids long. Per the germline V gene, CDR1 is MNHEY and CDR2 is SMNVEV (reference sequence). V lost 4 bases and J lost 13; bases outside the gene matches: 9. The CDR3 nucleotides are TGTGCCAGCAGTTGGGGACAGGAGGGTAATCAGCATTTT. This encodes CASSWGQEGNQHF.

V usage is TRBV9 and J usage is TRBJ2-5, with a weak D call TRBD1 (8 bases). Germline V gives CDR1 SGDLS, CDR2 YYNGEE. The length of the CDR3 is 15 residues. Trimming pared 3 bases from V and 5 bases from J, leaving 17 bases between. The CDR3 reads CASSGSTGGGETQYF. DNA for the CDR3: TGTGCCAGCAGCGGGAGTACAGGGGGAGGGGAGACCCAGTACTTC.

The chain combines TRBV5-4 with TRBJ2-7; 7 bases are a match to TRBD2. Per germline, CDR1 SGHNT and CDR2 YYREEE (reference sequence). The CDR3 is 16 residues long. With V trimmed by 0 bases and J by 0 bases, 6 bases remained unmatched. The CDR3 sequence is CASSLGPAGSSYEQYF. DNA of the CDR3: TGTGCCAGCAGCTTGGGCCCAGCGGGGAGCTCCTACGAGCAGTACTTC.

This clone appeared a single time. This sequence joins TRBV2 and TRBJ2-5; 9 bases match TRBD1. Germline CDR1 and CDR2: SNHLY and FYNNEI. V trimming: 3 bases; J trimming: 1 base; junction bases outside the gene matches: 3. This CDR3 contains 15 residues. Here the CDR3 DNA reads TGTGCCAGCAGTGACAACAGGGGGCCCCAAGAGACCCAGTACTTC. Translation: CASSDNRGPQETQYF.

J is TRBJ2-4 and V is TRBV2, with TRBD1 as a possible D gene (5 bases). Trimming removed 1 base at V and 3 bases at J, with 10 bases between. Germline loops: CDR1 SNHLY, CDR2 FYNNEI. The CDR3 is 15 residues long. The CDR3 protein is CASSEEGLGKNIQYF. CDR3 in DNA: TGTGCCAGCAGTGAAGAGGGGCTCGGCAAAAACATTCAGTACTTC.

This clone came up once. The chain has TRBV5-1 and TRBJ1-1; D unclear. CDR3 size: 14 residues. Per the germline V gene, CDR1 is SGHRS and CDR2 is YFSETQ. Trimming removed 1 base from V and 3 bases from J, with 10 bases in between. The DNA of the CDR3 is TGCGCCAGCAGCTTGCTTAAGTTGGACACTGAAGCTTTCTTT. Protein: CASSLLKLDTEAFF.

Note on this clone: The same CDR3 also results from other DNA sequences found in this sample. The gene calls are TRBV11-3 and TRBJ1-1; the D gene is possibly TRBD1 (6 bases). Germline CDR1 SGHNT, CDR2 YENEEA. CDR3 length: 13 amino acids. The V and J ends lost 0 bases and 5 bases respectively, with 7 bases between them. Written as DNA, the CDR3 is TGTGCCAGCAGCTTAGAAGGGGGAACTGAAGCTTTCTTT. Encoded protein: CASSLEGGTEAFF.

The rearrangement links TRBV6-1 to TRBJ2-7; D is possibly TRBD1 (5 bases). Germline lookup yields CDR1 MNHNS and CDR2 SASEGT. Between the trimmed V and J ends, which lost 4 bases and 2 bases, there was a span of 12 bases. The CDR3 length is 14 residues. Written as DNA, the CDR3 is TGTGCCAGCAGTGTGGGCAGGGCTACCTACGAGCAGTACTTC. It specifies CASSVGRATYEQYF.

This chain joins TRBV7-5 and TRBJ2-7. TRBV7-5 is a pseudogene segment. The CDR3 is 11 amino acids. This CDR3 is CVRSHHYEQYF. The CDR3 nucleotides read TGTGTCAGAAGCCACCACTACGAGCAGTACTTC.

The V call is TRBV5-4, the J call TRBJ1-4; maybe TRBD1 (6 bases). Trimming pared 4 bases from V and 0 bases from J, leaving 13 bases between. CDR1 and CDR2 from the germline V gene are SGHNT and YYREEE (reference sequence). The CDR3 runs to 16 residues. CDR3 nucleotide sequence: TGTGCCAGCAGCCCCAGGGGAGGTGCAACTAATGAAAAACTGTTTTTT. It specifies CASSPRGGATNEKLFF.

The V and J genes are TRBV5-1 and TRBJ2-1, with D maybe TRBD1 (5 bases). The CDR3 consists of 16 residues. Germline V CDR1 and CDR2: SGHRS, YFSETQ. V was shortened by 4 bases and J by 0 bases, with 14 bases between the two germline ends. The CDR3 DNA sequence: TGCGCCAGCAGCCAGGACGCGACAGCCTCCTACAATGAGCAGTTCTTC. This encodes CASSQDATASYNEQFF. Using reference TRBV5-1 and TRBJ2-1 for the parts outside the CDR3, the full variable domain is KAGVTQTPRYLIKTRGQQVTLSCSPISGHRSVSWYQQTPGQGLQFLFEYFSETQRNKGNFPGRFSGRQFSNSRSEMNVSTLELGDSALYLCASSQDATASYNEQFFGPGTRLTVL.